This TCR beta chain was documented in a study of blood T cell repertoires in COVID-19. Study in general: From the United States, Italy and Spain came samples of acute and convalescent COVID-19. From T cells, B-cell-depleted T cells, or PBMCs came the material, which was cDNA or gDNA.

Under the authors' procedure: For nucleated cells, counts were estimated from reference gene primer amplification. TCRdb's copy holds only in-frame clones and misses some; the assay was immunoSEQ multiplex PCR. That table furnishes V, J and clone size, whereas the DNA furnished D and trimming. The profile shows some 130,000 clones, 85% to 90% of them singletons. The sequencing input was peripheral blood. This receptor was taken from a man of 80 years or more with acute or convalescent COVID-19.

CDR3 sequence: CASSLVPEYNEQFF. CDR3 nucleotide sequence: TGTGCCAGCAGCTTGGTCCCAGAATACAATGAGCAGTTCTTC. The V gene is TRBV5-6, the J gene TRBJ2-1; unclear D gene. The CDR3 loop spans 14 amino acids. V dropped 0 bases and J dropped 4 bases, with 8 bases sitting between them. Per germline, CDR1 SGHDT and CDR2 YYEEEE.